This TCR beta chain was recorded in a study of cytomegalovirus exposure and HLA in healthy donors. Study-level findings and limits: Later analysis showed TCR association rates varying by HLA locus, highest for DRB1 and lowest for HLA-C. A later analysis by the authors found several of the most significant clusters apparently linked to common viral pathogens. Rarity characterized most TCR sequences, yet some public TCRs appeared in many donors.

The primer mix had 60 Vbeta and 13 Jbeta primers. Libraries were prepared by immunoSEQ multiplex PCR; TCRdb keeps only in-frame clonotypes and omits some of them. Of roughly 290,000 clones listed, approximately 90% are singletons. From germline, CDR1 is SEHNR and CDR2 FQNEAQ (reference sequence). The CDR3 is made up of 15 amino acids. With V trimmed by 1 base and J by 15 bases, 13 bases remained unmatched. On this clone itself: What it binds is not known.

This chain connects TRBV7-9 to TRBJ2-1; 9 bases align to TRBD2. The sample taken for sequencing was PBMCs. This receptor was identified in a woman aged 18-35 years in good health and CMV-seronegative. The DNA for the CDR3 is TGTGCCAGCAGCTTAGAGACAGCGGGGGGTCGGAGGCGGTTCTTC. Translation gives CASSLETAGGRRRFF.